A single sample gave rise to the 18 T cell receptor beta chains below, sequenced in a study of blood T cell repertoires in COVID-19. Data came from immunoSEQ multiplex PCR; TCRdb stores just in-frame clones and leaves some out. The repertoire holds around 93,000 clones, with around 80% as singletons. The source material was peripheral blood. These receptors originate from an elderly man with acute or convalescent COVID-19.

The CDR3 coding sequence is TGTGCCAGCAGCTCCACATCCGGGACAGATGTCTACGAGCAGTACTTC. Translation: CASSSTSGTDVYEQYF. This rearrangement joins TRBV6-2 or TRBV6-3 to TRBJ2-7; the match to TRBD1 covers 7 bases. Germline V gene data show CDR1 as MNHEY and CDR2 as SVGEGT. The CDR3 loop spans 16 amino acids. Trimming at V came to 6 bases and at J to 3 bases, leaving 14 bases not matched to a gene.

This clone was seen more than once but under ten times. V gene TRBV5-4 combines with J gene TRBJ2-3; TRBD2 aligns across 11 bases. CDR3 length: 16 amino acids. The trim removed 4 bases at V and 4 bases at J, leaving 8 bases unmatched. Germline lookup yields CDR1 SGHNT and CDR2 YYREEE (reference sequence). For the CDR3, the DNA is TGTGCCAGCAGCCTACAAACTAGCGGGGGACCAGATACGCAGTATTTT. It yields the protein CASSLQTSGGPDTQYF.

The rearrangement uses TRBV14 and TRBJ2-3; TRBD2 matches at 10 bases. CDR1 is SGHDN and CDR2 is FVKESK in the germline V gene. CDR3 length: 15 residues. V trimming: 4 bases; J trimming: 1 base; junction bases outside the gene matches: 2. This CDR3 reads CASSPSGRGTDTQYF. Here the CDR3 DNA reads TGTGCCAGCAGCCCTAGCGGGAGAGGCACAGATACGCAGTATTTT.

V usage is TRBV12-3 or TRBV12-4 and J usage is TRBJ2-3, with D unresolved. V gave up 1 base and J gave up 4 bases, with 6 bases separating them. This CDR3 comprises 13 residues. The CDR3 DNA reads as TGTGCCAGCAGTTTAGGAGATTCAGATACGCAGTATTTT. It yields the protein CASSLGDSDTQYF.

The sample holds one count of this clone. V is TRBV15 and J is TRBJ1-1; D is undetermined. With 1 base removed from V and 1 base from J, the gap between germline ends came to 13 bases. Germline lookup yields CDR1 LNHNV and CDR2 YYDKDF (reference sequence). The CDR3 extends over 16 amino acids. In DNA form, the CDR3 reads TGTGCCACCAGCAGAGTTTTTGGCAGACAGAACACTGAAGCTTTCTTT. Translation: CATSRVFGRQNTEAFF.

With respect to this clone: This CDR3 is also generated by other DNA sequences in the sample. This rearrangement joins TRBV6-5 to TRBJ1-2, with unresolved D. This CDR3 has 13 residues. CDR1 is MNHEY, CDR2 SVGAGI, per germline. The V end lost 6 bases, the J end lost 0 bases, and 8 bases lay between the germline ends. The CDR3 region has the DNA TGTGCCAGCAGGAGTACCGCTAACTATGGCTACACCTTC. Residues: CASRSTANYGYTF.

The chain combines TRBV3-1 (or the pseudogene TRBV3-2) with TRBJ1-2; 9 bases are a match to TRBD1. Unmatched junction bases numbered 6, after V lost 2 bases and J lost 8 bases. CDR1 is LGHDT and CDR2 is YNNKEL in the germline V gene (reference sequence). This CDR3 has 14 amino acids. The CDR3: CASSQFGTGRGYTF. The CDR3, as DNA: TGTGCCAGCAGCCAATTCGGGACAGGGCGAGGCTACACCTTC.

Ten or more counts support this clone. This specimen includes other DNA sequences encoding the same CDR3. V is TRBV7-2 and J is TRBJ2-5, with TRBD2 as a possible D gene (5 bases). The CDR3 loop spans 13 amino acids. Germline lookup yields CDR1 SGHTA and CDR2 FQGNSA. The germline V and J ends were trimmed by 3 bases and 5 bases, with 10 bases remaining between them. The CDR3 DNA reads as TGTGCCAGCAGCTTTAGACTAACGGAGACCCAGTACTTC. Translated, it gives CASSFRLTETQYF. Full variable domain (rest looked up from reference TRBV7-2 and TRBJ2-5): GAGVSQSPSNKVTEKGKDVELRCDPISGHTALYWYRQSLGQGLEFLIYFQGNSAPDKSGLPSDRFSAERTGGSVSTLTIQRTQQEDSAVYLCASSFRLTETQYFGPGTRLLVL.

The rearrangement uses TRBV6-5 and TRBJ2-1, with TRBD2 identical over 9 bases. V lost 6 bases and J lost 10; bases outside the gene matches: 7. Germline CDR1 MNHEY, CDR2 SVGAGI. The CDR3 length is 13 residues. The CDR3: CASSQGAGGEQFF. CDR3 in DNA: TGTGCCAGCAGCCAAGGGGCGGGAGGGGAGCAGTTCTTC.

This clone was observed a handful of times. The CDR3 coding sequence is TGTGCCAGCAGAAAGGGGACAGGGGGTTACAATGAGCAGTTCTTC. This codes for CASRKGTGGYNEQFF. The J gene is TRBJ2-1, the V gene TRBV5-6; the match to TRBD1 covers 11 bases. The junction had 5 bases not matched to a gene; V was cut back by 5 bases and J by 4 bases. Germline CDR1 is SGHDT and CDR2 is YYEEEE. The length of the CDR3 is 15 residues.

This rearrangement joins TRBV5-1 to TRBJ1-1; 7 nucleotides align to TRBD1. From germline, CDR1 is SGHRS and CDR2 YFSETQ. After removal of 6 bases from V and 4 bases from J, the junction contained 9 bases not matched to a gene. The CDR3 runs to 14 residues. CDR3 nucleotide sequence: TGCGCCAGCACCTACGAGGGGGCTGCCACTGAAGCTTTCTTT. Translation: CASTYEGAATEAFF. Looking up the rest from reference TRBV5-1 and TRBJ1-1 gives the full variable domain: KAGVTQTPRYLIKTRGQQVTLSCSPISGHRSVSWYQQTPGQGLQFLFEYFSETQRNKGNFPGRFSGRQFSNSRSEMNVSTLELGDSALYLCASTYEGAATEAFFGQGTRLTVV.

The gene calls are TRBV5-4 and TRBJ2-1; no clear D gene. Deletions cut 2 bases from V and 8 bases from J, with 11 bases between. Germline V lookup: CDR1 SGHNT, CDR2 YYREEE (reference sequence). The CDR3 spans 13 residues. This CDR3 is CASSLPPGYEQFF. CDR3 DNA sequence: TGTGCCAGCAGCTTACCCCCGGGTTATGAGCAGTTCTTC.

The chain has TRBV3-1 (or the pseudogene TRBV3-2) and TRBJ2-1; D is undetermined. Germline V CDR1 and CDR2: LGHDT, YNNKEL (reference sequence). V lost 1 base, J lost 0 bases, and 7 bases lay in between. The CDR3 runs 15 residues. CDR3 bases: TGTGCCAGCAGCCAAGTTTGGAGCTCCTACAATGAGCAGTTCTTC. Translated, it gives CASSQVWSSYNEQFF.

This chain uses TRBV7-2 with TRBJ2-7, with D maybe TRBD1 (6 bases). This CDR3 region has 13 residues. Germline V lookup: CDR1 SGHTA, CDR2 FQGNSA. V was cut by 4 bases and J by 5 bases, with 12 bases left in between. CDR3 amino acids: CASSSVQGHEQYF. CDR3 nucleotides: TGTGCCAGCAGCTCCGTACAGGGCCACGAGCAGTACTTC.

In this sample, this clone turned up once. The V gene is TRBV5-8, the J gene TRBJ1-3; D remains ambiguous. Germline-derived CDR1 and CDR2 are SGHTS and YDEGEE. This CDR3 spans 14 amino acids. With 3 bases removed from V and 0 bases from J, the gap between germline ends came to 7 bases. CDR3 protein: CASSSTDSGNTIYF. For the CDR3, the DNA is TGTGCCAGCAGCTCTACAGACTCTGGAAACACCATATATTTT.

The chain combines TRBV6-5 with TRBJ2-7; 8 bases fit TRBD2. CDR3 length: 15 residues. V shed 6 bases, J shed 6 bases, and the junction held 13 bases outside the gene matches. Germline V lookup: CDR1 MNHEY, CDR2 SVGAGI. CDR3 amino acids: CASSAVGSGSFEQYF. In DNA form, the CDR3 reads TGTGCCAGCAGCGCGGTTGGAAGCGGGAGTTTCGAGCAGTACTTC.

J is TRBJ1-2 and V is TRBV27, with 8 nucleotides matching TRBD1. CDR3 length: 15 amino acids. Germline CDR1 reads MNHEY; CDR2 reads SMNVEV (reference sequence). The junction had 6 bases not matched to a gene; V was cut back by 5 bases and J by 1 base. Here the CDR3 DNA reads TGTGCCAGCAGTCTAAGGACAGGGATTAACTATGGCTACACCTTC. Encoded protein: CASSLRTGINYGYTF.

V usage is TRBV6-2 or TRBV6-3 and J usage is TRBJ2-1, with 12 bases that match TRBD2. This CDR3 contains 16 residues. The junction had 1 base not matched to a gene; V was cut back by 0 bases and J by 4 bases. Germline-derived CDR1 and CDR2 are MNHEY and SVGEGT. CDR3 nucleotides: TGTGCCAGCAGTTACTCTACTAGCGGGAGGTACAATGAGCAGTTCTTC. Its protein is CASSYSTSGRYNEQFF.